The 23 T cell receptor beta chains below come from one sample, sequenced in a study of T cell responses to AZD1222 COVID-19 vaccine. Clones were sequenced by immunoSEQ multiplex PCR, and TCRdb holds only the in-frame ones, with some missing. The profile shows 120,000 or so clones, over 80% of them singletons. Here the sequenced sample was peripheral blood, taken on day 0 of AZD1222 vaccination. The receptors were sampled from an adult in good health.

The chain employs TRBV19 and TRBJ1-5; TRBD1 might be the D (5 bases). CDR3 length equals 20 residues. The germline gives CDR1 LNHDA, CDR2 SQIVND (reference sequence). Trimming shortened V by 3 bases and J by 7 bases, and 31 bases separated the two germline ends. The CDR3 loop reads CASSIRPRLKGSQGGQPQHF. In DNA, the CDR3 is TGTGCCAGTAGTATCCGACCCCGGCTCAAGGGGTCGCAGGGAGGACAGCCCCAGCATTTT.

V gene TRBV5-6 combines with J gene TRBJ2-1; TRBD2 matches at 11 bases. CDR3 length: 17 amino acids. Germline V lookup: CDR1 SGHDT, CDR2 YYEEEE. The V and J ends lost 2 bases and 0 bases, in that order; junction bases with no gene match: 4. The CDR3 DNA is TGTGCCAGCAGCTTCCTAGCGGGAGGCCCCTCCTACAATGAGCAGTTCTTC. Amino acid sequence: CASSFLAGGPSYNEQFF.

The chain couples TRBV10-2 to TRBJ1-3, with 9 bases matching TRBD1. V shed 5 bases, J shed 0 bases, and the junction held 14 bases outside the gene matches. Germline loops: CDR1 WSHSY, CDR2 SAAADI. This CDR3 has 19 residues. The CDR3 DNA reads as TGCGCCAGCAGTACCCCACAGGGGGCCTTATCCTCCTCTGGAAACACCATATATTTT. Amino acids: CASSTPQGALSSSGNTIYF.

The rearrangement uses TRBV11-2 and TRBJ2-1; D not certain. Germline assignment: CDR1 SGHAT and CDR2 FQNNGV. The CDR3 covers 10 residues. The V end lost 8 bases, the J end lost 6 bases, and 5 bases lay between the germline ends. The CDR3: CASGINEQFF. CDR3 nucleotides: TGTGCCAGCGGGATCAATGAGCAGTTCTTC.

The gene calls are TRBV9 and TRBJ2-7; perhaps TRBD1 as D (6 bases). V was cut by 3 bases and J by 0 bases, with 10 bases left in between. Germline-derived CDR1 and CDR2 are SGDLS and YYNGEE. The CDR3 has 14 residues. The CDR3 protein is CASSGQEYSYEQYF. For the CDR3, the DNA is TGTGCCAGCAGCGGACAGGAATACTCCTACGAGCAGTACTTC.

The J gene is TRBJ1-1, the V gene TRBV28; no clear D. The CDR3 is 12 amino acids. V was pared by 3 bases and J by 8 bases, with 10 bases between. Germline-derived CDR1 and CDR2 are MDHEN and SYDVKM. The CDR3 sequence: CASSLWGREAFF. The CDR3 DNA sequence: TGTGCCAGCAGTTTGTGGGGTAGAGAAGCTTTCTTT. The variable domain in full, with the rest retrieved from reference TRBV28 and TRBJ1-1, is DVKVTQSSRYLVKRTGEKVFLECVQDMDHENMFWYRQDPGLGLRLIYFSYDVKMKEKGDIPEGYSVSREKKERFSLILESASTNQTSMYLCASSLWGREAFFGQGTRLTVV.

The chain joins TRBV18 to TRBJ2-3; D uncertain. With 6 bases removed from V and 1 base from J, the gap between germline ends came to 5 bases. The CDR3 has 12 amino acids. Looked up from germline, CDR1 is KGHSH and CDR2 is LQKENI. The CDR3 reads CASSPGTDTQYF. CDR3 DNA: TGTGCCAGCTCTCCGGGCACAGATACGCAGTATTTT.

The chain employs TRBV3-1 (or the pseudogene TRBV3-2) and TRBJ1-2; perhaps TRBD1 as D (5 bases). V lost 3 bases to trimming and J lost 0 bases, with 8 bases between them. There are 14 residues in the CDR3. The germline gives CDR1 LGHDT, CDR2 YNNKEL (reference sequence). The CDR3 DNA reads TGTGCCAGCAGCCACCGGGGCACTAACTATGGCTACACCTTC. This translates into CASSHRGTNYGYTF.

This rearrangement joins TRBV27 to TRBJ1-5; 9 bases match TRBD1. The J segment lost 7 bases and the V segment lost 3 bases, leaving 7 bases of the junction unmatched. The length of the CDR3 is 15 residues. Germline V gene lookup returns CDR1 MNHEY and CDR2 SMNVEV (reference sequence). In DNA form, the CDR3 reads TGTGCCAGCAGTTTCCGGACAGGGGCAAACCAGCCCCAGCATTTT. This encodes CASSFRTGANQPQHF.

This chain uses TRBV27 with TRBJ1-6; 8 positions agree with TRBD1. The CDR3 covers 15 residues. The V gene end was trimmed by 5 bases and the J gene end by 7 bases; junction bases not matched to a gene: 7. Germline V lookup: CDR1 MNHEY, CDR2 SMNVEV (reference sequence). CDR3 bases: TGTGCCAGCAGTCACGGACAGGGCTGGAATTCACCCCTCCACTTT. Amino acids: CASSHGQGWNSPLHF.

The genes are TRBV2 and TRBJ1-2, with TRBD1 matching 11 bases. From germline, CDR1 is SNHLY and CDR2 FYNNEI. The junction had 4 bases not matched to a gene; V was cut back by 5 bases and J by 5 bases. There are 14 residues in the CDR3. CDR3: CASSTGQGAYGYTF. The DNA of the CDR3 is TGTGCCAGCAGTACCGGACAGGGGGCGTATGGCTACACCTTC.

CDR3 in amino acids: CSVEDGTAQAFF. In DNA, the CDR3 is TGCAGCGTTGAAGACGGGACAGCGCAAGCTTTCTTT. This chain connects TRBV29-1 to TRBJ1-1, with 7 bases that match TRBD1. The V gene end was trimmed by 0 bases and the J gene end by 9 bases; junction bases not matched to a gene: 4. This CDR3 is 12 amino acids long. Germline values: CDR1 SQVTM, CDR2 ANQGSEA.

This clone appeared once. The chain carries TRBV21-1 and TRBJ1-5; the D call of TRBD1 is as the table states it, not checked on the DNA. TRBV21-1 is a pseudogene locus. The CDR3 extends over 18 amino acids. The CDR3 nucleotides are TGTGCCAGCAGCACCGCAGGACAGGGGGCAGGGGGCAATCAGCCCCAGCATTTT. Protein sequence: CASSTAGQGAGGNQPQHF.

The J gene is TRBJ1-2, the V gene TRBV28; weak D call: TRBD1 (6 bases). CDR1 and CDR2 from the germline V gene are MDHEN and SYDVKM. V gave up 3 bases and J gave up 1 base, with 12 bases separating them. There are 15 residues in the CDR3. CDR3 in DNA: TGTGCCAGCAGTTTCCAGGGGTCTTTTAACTATGGCTACACCTTC. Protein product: CASSFQGSFNYGYTF.

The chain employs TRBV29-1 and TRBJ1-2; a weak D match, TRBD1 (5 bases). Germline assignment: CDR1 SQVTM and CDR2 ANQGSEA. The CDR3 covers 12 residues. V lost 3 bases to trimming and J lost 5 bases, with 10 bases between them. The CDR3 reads CSVDGQGYGYTF. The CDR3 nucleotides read TGCAGCGTTGATGGGCAGGGATATGGCTACACCTTC.

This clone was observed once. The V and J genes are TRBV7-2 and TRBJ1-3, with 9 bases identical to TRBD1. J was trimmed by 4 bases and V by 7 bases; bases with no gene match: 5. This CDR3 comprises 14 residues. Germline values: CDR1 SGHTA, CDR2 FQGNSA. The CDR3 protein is CASNEQGAGNTIYF. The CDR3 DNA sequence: TGTGCCAGCAACGAACAGGGGGCGGGAAACACCATATATTTT. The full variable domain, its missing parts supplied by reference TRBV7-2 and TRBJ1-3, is GAGVSQSPSNKVTEKGKDVELRCDPISGHTALYWYRQSLGQGLEFLIYFQGNSAPDKSGLPSDRFSAERTGGSVSTLTIQRTQQEDSAVYLCASNEQGAGNTIYFGEGSWLTVV.

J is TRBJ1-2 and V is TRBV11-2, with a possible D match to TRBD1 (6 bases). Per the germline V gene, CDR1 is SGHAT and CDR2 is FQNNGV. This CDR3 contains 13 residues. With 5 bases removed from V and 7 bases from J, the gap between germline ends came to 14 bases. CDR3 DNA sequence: TGTGCCAGCAGCGTAAACAGGGAGAGTGGCTACACCTTC. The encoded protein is CASSVNRESGYTF.

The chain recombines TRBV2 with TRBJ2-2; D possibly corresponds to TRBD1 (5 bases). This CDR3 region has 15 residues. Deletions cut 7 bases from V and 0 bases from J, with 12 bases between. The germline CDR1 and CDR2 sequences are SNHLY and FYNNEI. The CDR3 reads CASKSTDSNTGELFF. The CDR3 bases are TGTGCCAGCAAATCGACAGATTCGAACACCGGGGAGCTGTTTTTT.

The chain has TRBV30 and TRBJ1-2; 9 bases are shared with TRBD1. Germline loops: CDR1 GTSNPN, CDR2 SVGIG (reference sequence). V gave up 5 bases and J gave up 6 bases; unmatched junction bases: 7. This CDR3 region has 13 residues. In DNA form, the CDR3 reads TGTGCCTGGTTGGGGACAGGGAGAGATGGCTACACCTTC. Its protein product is CAWLGTGRDGYTF. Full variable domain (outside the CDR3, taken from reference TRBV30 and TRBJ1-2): SQTIHQWPATLVQPVGSPLSLECTVEGTSNPNLYWYRQAAGRGLQLLFYSVGIGQISSEVPQNLSASRPQDRQFILSSKKLLLSDSGFYLCAWLGTGRDGYTFGSGTRLTVV.

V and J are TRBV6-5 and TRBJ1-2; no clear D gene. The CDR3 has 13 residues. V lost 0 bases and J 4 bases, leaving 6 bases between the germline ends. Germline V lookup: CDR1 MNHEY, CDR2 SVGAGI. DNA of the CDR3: TGTGCCAGCAGTTACTCGACCGGCTATGGCTACACCTTC. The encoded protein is CASSYSTGYGYTF.

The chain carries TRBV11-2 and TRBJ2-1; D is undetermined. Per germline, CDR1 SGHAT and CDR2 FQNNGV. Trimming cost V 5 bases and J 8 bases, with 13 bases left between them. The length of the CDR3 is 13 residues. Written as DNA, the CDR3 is TGTGCCAGCAGCCATACCAGTTCCCATGAGCAGTTCTTC. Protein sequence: CASSHTSSHEQFF.

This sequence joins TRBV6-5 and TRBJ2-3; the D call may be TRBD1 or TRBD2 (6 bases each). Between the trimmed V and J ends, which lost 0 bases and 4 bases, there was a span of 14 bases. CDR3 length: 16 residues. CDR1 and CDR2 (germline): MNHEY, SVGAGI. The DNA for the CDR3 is TGTGCCAGCAGTTACTCGAGGGGGGTAGGCGCAGATACGCAGTATTTT. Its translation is CASSYSRGVGADTQYF.

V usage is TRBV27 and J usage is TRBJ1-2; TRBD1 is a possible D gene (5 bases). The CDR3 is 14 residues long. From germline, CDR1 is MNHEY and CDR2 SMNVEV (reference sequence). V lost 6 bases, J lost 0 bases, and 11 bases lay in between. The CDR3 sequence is CASSPGGPNYGYTF. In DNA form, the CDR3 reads TGTGCCAGCAGCCCGGGGGGACCTAACTATGGCTACACCTTC.